This entry concerns a single TCR beta chain. Germline CDR1 and CDR2: MDHEN and SYDVKM. This CDR3 has 14 amino acids. V trimming: 7 bases; J trimming: 4 bases; junction bases outside the gene matches: 7. The data originate from a study of control samples from healthy donors and cancer patients. This table comes from immunoSEQ multiplex PCR, and its TCRdb copy is limited to in-frame clones, with some not included. This sample contains some 190,000 clones. This receptor was obtained from a woman between 25 and 40 years old in good health. This rearrangement joins TRBV28 to TRBJ2-1; TRBD2 aligns across 7 bases. The sequenced sample consisted of blood. The CDR3 loop is CASKGGGSYNEQFF. CDR3 sequence (DNA): TGTGCCAGCAAGGGCGGGGGATCTTACAATGAGCAGTTCTTC.